Only one count was recorded for the clone carrying this T cell receptor beta chain. No antigen is known for it. The sample originates from a study of cytomegalovirus exposure and HLA in healthy donors. 13 Jbeta primers and 60 Vbeta primers were used for the PCR. Profiling relied on immunoSEQ multiplex PCR, and the TCRdb table lists in-frame clones only, not all of them. Of 100,000 or so clones listed, around three quarters are singletons. Regarding the study as a whole: The presence/absence work took it that sequencing depth was about the same across donors.

V lost 7 bases to trimming and J lost 6 bases; unmatched junction nucleotides: 4. Germline lookup yields CDR1 SQVTM and CDR2 ANQGSEA. The CDR3 has 11 amino acids. What was sequenced was PBMCs. The chain has TRBV29-1 and TRBJ2-7; 9 bases line up with TRBD2. This TCR came from a man aged 35 to 55 in good health and CMV-seropositive. The CDR3 region is CSAKAGGEQYF. The CDR3 DNA reads as TGCAGCGCGAAAGCGGGGGGCGAGCAGTACTTC.